Given below is one T cell receptor beta chain in context. In this sample, this clone turned up many times. Its antigen remains undetermined. It has no much larger one-base neighbor in the sample; base qualities were not kept. Counted from cysteine to phenylalanine, this CDR3 has 16 amino acids. Only the CDR3 region is kept as DNA, spanning 48 bases read in frame from base 1. V trim: 4 bases; J trim: 4 bases; unmatched bases: 6. CDR1 is given as KGHDR and CDR2 as SFDVKD, both from the germline V gene. None of the patients had been given any treatment before thyroid surgery. Using T-cell receptor beta sequencing, the researchers looked back retrospectively at clinical samples from patients, gathered between about 2011 and 2019. This entry belongs to a study of metastatic and nonmetastatic thyroid tumors (TCRdb year 2020). Looking at the study overall: For patients with malignant and with benign thyroid disease, the researchers compared repertoires between peripheral blood samples and tumor or nodule tissue samples. The paper as a whole reports these results and caveats: In both blood and tumor samples, malignant tumors were reported to have significantly higher TCR beta diversity than benign nodules.

The method was PCR. Sequencing was performed on an Illumina HiSeq 4000. High-throughput sequencing was used to profile the TCR beta-chain CDR3 region of every patient. The study's processing was this. The researchers built a classifier to tell apart papillary thyroid cancer patients with distant metastasis, based on CDR3 differences among clinicopathological groups. The Shannon index was used to measure repertoire diversity, and the Morisita-Horn index was used to measure how similar tumor and blood repertoires were. TCRdb trimmed public reads at Q25 via fastp, called clones via MiXCR and kept in-frame beta chains. These V and J calls originate from TCRdb's pipeline instead of the authors' own analysis. This sample has about 20,000 clones in its table, and less than 20% of those were observed once. More than 35% of the sample is taken by the ten largest.

Recombination connected TRBV24-1 to TRBJ2-1; TRBD2 agrees with 10 junctional bases. This TCR was recovered from a female donor with papillary thyroid cancer or a benign thyroid nodule (not recorded which). Some clones in this sample may be carry-over from other donors' samples. The sample comprised blood. The encoded CDR3 is CATSEHSGRLYNEQFF. The nucleotide sequence is given as TGTGCCACCAGTGAACATAGCGGGAGGTTGTACAATGAGCAGTTCTTC.